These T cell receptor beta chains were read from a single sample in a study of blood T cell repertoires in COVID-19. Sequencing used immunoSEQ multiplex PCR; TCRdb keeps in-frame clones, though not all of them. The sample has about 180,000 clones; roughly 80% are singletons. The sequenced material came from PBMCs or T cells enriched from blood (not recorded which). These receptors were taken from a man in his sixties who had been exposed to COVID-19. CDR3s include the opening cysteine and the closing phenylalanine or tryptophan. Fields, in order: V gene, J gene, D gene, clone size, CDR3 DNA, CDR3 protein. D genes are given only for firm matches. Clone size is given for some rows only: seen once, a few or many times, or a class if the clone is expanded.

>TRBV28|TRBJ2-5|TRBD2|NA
TGTGCCAGCACTGTAGCGGGACGAGAGACCCAGTACTTC
CASTVAGRETQYF
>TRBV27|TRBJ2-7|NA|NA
TGTGCCAGCAGTCTGAACAGGCCTTACGACGAGCAGTACTTC
CASSLNRPYDEQYF
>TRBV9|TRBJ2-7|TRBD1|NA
TGTGCCAGCAGCGTAGCGGGGACAGCTCGATACGAGCAGTACTTC
CASSVAGTARYEQYF
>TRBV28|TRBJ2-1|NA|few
TGTGCCAGCAGTTCTTACAATGAGCAGTTCTTC
CASSSYNEQFF
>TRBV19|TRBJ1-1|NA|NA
TGTGCCAGTAGTGCCCGGGTCTTTTTAAACACTGAAGCTTTCTTT
CASSARVFLNTEAFF
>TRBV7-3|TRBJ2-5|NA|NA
TGTGCCAGCAGCTTAGGGCAGGGACTCGCGGAGACCCAGTACTTC
CASSLGQGLAETQYF
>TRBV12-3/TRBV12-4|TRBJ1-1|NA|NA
TGTGCCAGCACCACGGGGGGTGGGGAAGCTTTCTTT
CASTTGGGEAFF
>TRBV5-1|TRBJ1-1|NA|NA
TGCGCCAGCAGCTTCAAGAGGGACACTGAAGCTTTCTTT
CASSFKRDTEAFF
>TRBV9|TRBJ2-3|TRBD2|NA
TGTGCCAGCAGCCCGACTAGCGGCACAGATACGCAGTATTTT
CASSPTSGTDTQYF
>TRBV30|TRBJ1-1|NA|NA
TGTGCCTGGAGTCTGACGAACAGGAAAGCTTTCTTT
CAWSLTNRKAFF
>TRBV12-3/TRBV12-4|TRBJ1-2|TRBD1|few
TGTGCCAGCACCCGGACAGGGCATGGCTACACCTTC
CASTRTGHGYTF
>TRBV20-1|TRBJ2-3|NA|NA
TGCAGTGCTAGTTCGGAGACAGATACGCAGTATTTT
CSASSETDTQYF
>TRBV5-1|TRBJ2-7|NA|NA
TGCGCCAGCAGCTTGACGGCAGGGAAGAAGGACGAGCAGTACTTC
CASSLTAGKKDEQYF
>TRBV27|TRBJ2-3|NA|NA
TGTGCCAGCAGTTTATCAGGCGGGACTAGCACAGATACGCAGTATTTT
CASSLSGGTSTDTQYF
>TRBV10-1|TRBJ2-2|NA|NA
TGCGCCAGCAGTGATGTGGGACTCGGGGAGCTGTTTTTT
CASSDVGLGELFF
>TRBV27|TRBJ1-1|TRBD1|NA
TGTGCCAGCAGTATGACAGGGGAAATGAACACTGAAGCTTTCTTT
CASSMTGEMNTEAFF
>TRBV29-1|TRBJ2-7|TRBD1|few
TGCAGCGTTGAGGGCAGGGGGTCCCACGAGCAGTACTTC
CSVEGRGSHEQYF
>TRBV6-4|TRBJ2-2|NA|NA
TGTGCCAGCAGTGACTCGGAGCGAGCCTCGGCCGGGGAGCTGTTTTTT
CASSDSERASAGELFF
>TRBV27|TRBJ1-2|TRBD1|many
TGTGCCAGCAGGGGTCTGGGACAGGGGGCAGGTGGCTACACCTTC
CASRGLGQGAGGYTF
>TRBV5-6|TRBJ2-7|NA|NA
TGTGCCAGCAGCTTACCGGGACACGGTTACTTC
CASSLPGHGYF
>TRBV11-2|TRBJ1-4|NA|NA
TGTGCCAGCAGCTTAAGCAGGGCCCCTAATGAAAAACTGTTTTTT
CASSLSRAPNEKLFF
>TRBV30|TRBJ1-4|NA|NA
TGTGCCTGGAACCAGGCAAAAAATGAAAAACTGTTTTTT
CAWNQAKNEKLFF
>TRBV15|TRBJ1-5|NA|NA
TGTGCCACCAGCCTCGAGTCGGGGGGTTTTGGTCAGCCCCAGCATTTT
CATSLESGGFGQPQHF
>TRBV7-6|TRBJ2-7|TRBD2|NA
TGTGCCAGCAGCCGGACTAGCGGGAGCTCCTACGAGCAGTACTTC
CASSRTSGSSYEQYF
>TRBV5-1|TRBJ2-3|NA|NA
TGCGCCAGCAGCTTGGTGACGGGGGAGACAGATACGCAGTATTTT
CASSLVTGETDTQYF
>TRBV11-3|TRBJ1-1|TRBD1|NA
TGTGCCAGCAGCTTAGGGGGGACAGGGGACACTGAAGCTTTCTTT
CASSLGGTGDTEAFF
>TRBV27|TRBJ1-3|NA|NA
TGTGCCAGCAGGGCAGGGGTCTCCAGCTCTGGAAACACCATATATTTT
CASRAGVSSSGNTIYF
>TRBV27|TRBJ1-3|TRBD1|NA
TGTGCCAGCAGTCCATTGGACAGGGCTGGAAACACCATATATTTT
CASSPLDRAGNTIYF
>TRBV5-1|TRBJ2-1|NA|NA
TGCGCCAGCAGTTTGGACAGCAGCTCCTACAATGAGCAGTTCTTC
CASSLDSSSYNEQFF